The 29 T cell receptor beta chains reported below all come from one sample, sequenced in a study of T cells after yellow fever vaccination. TCRdb re-analysed the 5' RACE reads in MiXCR, keeping a single row per CDR3 protein. The table records approximately 32,000 distinct CDR3 sequences, 3.5% to 5% of them present only once. Sequencing used CD8+ T cells sorted from PBMCs, obtained 5 days after the yellow fever booster vaccination. The source of these receptors is a man aged 25 to 40 who received the YFV17D yellow fever vaccine.

This clonotype has a count of ten or more. This CDR3 is CASSASGTGPYEQYF. CDR3 nucleotide sequence: TGTGCCAGCAGCGCTAGCGGGACGGGCCCCTACGAGCAGTACTTC. This rearrangement joins TRBV9 to TRBJ2-7; 9 bases map to TRBD2. J lost 2 bases, V lost 3 bases, and 6 bases had no gene match. CDR1 and CDR2 from the germline V gene are SGDLS and YYNGEE. The CDR3 is 15 amino acids.

This clonotype came up many times. The chain has TRBV12-3 or TRBV12-4 and TRBJ2-1; tentatively, D is TRBD1 (6 bases). With 6 bases removed from V and 2 bases from J, the gap between germline ends came to 14 bases. The CDR3 sequence is 15 residues long. CDR3 DNA: TGTGCCAGCAGCCCCCGGGACAAAACCTACAATGAGCAGTTCTTC. Its protein product is CASSPRDKTYNEQFF.

This clonotype was observed many times. V is TRBV28 and J is TRBJ2-1; D is ambiguous. Trimming shortened V by 4 bases and J by 3 bases, and 10 bases separated the two germline ends. This CDR3 is 14 amino acids long. Germline V gives CDR1 MDHEN, CDR2 SYDVKM. Here the CDR3 DNA reads TGTGCCAGCAGTTCCGACGATCTCTACAATGAGCAGTTCTTC. It translates to CASSSDDLYNEQFF.

The table lists this clonotype with many counts. V gene TRBV6-5 combines with J gene TRBJ1-5; tentative D call: TRBD1 (6 bases). This CDR3 has 15 residues. Germline CDR1 and CDR2: MNHEY and SVGAGI. V shed 9 bases and J shed 2 bases, with 17 bases lying between them. CDR3 loop: CARNYRVRGNQPQHF. The CDR3 nucleotides read TGTGCCAGGAACTACAGGGTAAGGGGCAATCAGCCCCAGCATTTT.

This clonotype was seen many times. The chain links TRBV20-1 to TRBJ1-2, with D maybe TRBD1 (5 bases). Between the trimmed V and J ends, which lost 6 bases and 4 bases, there was a span of 27 bases. In germline, CDR1 is DFQATT, CDR2 SNEGSKA (reference sequence). The CDR3 extends over 17 amino acids. The CDR3 DNA sequence: TGCAGTGCGGACATGGATGATTACGGACCGGAAGGCTATGGCTACACCTTC. It is translated as CSADMDDYGPEGYGYTF.

This clonotype has at least ten counts. The chain carries TRBV14 and TRBJ1-3; D call uncertain. The CDR3 runs to 14 residues. Trimming took 4 bases from V and 4 from J, leaving 11 bases between them. Germline V gives CDR1 SGHDN, CDR2 FVKESK. The CDR3 nucleotides read TGTGCCAGCAGCCGCGGGCCCACAGGAAACACCATATATTTT. This gives the protein CASSRGPTGNTIYF.

This clonotype was seen many times. The chain links TRBV6-5 to TRBJ1-4; possibly TRBD1 for D (5 bases). CDR3 length: 14 amino acids. Trimming removed 10 bases from V and 2 bases from J, with 14 bases in between. The germline gives CDR1 MNHEY, CDR2 SVGAGI. The CDR3 DNA reads TGTGCCACCTGGGACCTCTTGACTAATGAAAAACTGTTTTTT. Its translation is CATWDLLTNEKLFF.

This clonotype was recorded many times. The rearrangement joins TRBV5-4 to TRBJ2-3, with TRBD2 matching 8 bases. V was clipped by 4 bases and J by 3 bases; unmatched bases: 10. CDR3 length: 16 residues. Germline CDR1 reads SGHNT; CDR2 reads YYREEE (reference sequence). In DNA form, the CDR3 reads TGTGCCAGCAGCCTTACTGAGACTAGCGTTACAGATACGCAGTATTTT. It specifies CASSLTETSVTDTQYF.

This clonotype was seen ten or more times. J is TRBJ2-7 and V is TRBV6-6, with D possibly TRBD2 on 5 matching bases. CDR1 is MNHNY, CDR2 SVGAGI, per germline (reference sequence). CDR3 length equals 12 residues. Trimming took 11 bases from V and 4 from J, leaving 15 bases between them. The CDR3, as DNA: TGTGCCTCTGAGGGTCGCGGATACGAGCAGTACTTC. Its translation is CASEGRGYEQYF.

The sample holds many counts of this clonotype. The CDR3 DNA sequence: TGTGCCAGCAGCCAAGAGCATTTGGTGGAAGCTTTCTTT. Amino acid sequence: CASSQEHLVEAFF. The rearrangement uses TRBV3-1 and TRBJ1-1; D ambiguous. Per germline, CDR1 LGHDT and CDR2 YNNKEL (reference sequence). CDR3 length: 13 amino acids. The V end lost 0 bases, the J end lost 8 bases, and 10 bases lay between the germline ends.

This clonotype was recorded at least ten times. This chain uses TRBV5-1 with TRBJ2-6; TRBD1 matches at 9 bases. Trimming at V came to 0 bases and at J to 0 bases, leaving 7 bases not matched to a gene. The V gene's germline CDR1 is SGHRS and CDR2 YFSETQ. This CDR3 spans 19 amino acids. DNA for the CDR3: TGCGCCAGCAGCTTGGGATGGGACAGGGTTCTCTCTGGGGCCAACGTCCTGACTTTC. This codes for CASSLGWDRVLSGANVLTF. Filled out from reference TRBV5-1 and TRBJ2-6, the complete variable domain reads KAGVTQTPRYLIKTRGQQVTLSCSPISGHRSVSWYQQTPGQGLQFLFEYFSETQRNKGNFPGRFSGRQFSNSRSEMNVSTLELGDSALYLCASSLGWDRVLSGANVLTFGAGSRLTVL.

This clonotype appeared many times. The chain employs TRBV9 and TRBJ2-3, with D possibly matching TRBD2 (6 bases). The length of the CDR3 is 15 residues. Germline V lookup: CDR1 SGDLS, CDR2 YYNGEE. V dropped 3 bases and J dropped 0 bases, with 11 bases sitting between them. CDR3 coding DNA: TGTGCCAGCAGCGCCTCTAGCGTCAGCACAGATACGCAGTATTTT. It encodes CASSASSVSTDTQYF.

As concerns this clonotype: One base away lies a much larger clone, so this may be a sequencing read error. The gene calls are TRBV7-2 and TRBJ1-2; tentatively, D is TRBD1 (5 bases). The V and J ends lost 5 bases and 9 bases respectively, with 13 bases between them. The germline CDR1 and CDR2 sequences are SGHTA and FQGNSA. This CDR3 is 12 amino acids long. In DNA, the CDR3 is TGTGCCAGCAGCCCCCAATCGGGGCGCTACACCTTC. Translated: CASSPQSGRYTF.

There are many counts of this clonotype. V gene TRBV2 combines with J gene TRBJ2-1, with D unclear. Trimming stripped 6 bases from V and 1 base from J, with 13 bases between. From germline, CDR1 is SNHLY and CDR2 FYNNEI. The CDR3 is 15 residues long. This CDR3 is CASRKLSGSYNEQFF. The CDR3 DNA is TGTGCCAGCAGGAAGCTTAGTGGATCCTACAATGAGCAGTTCTTC.

The rearrangement joins TRBV2 to TRBJ2-1, with a tentative D call TRBD2 (5 bases). The germline V gene encodes CDR1 SNHLY and CDR2 FYNNEI. The CDR3 contains 16 residues. Trimming removed 8 bases at V and 4 bases at J, with 21 bases between. CDR3 in amino acids: CASHLKGLGVYNEQFF. The CDR3 DNA reads TGTGCCAGCCACCTAAAAGGACTTGGAGTATACAATGAGCAGTTCTTC.

This clonotype was counted many times. The chain has TRBV6-1 and TRBJ2-1, with a weak D call TRBD1 (5 bases). This CDR3 region has 14 residues. CDR1 is MNHNS and CDR2 is SASEGT in the germline V gene. Trimming left V 7 bases short and J 7 bases short, with 17 bases between. This CDR3 reads CASNLQGSENEQFF. The CDR3 nucleotides read TGTGCCAGCAATCTGCAGGGTTCGGAAAATGAGCAGTTCTTC.

This clonotype was seen at least ten times. J is TRBJ1-1 and V is TRBV27, with a weak D call TRBD1 (6 bases). The ends were cut back, 2 bases at V and 3 bases at J, with 13 bases in the middle. Germline loops: CDR1 MNHEY, CDR2 SMNVEV (reference sequence). This CDR3 spans 15 amino acids. The CDR3 DNA is TGTGCCAGCAGTTTAGTCAGGGGCCTGGACACTGAAGCTTTCTTT. Amino acid sequence: CASSLVRGLDTEAFF.

This clonotype was observed at least ten times. The chain combines TRBV18 with TRBJ2-7; 9 nucleotides agree with TRBD2. Trimming at V came to 2 bases and at J to 5 bases, leaving 7 bases not matched to a gene. Germline CDR1 and CDR2: KGHSH and LQKENI. CDR3 length: 15 amino acids. This chain's CDR3 is CASSPTSSGIDEQYF. The CDR3 nucleotides are TGTGCCAGCTCACCAACGTCTAGCGGGATCGACGAGCAGTACTTC.

This clonotype showed up many times. In DNA, the CDR3 is TGTGCCAGCAGCGGACCTCCGGGACTCTACGACCTCTCCACCGGGGAGCTGTTTTTT. Translation: CASSGPPGLYDLSTGELFF. The chain carries TRBV9 and TRBJ2-2; a weak D match, TRBD2 (6 bases). The V gene's germline CDR1 is SGDLS and CDR2 YYNGEE. The length of the CDR3 is 19 residues. V was clipped by 3 bases and J by 4 bases, with 25 bases between them.

This clonotype turned up a few times. The gene calls are TRBV19 and TRBJ1-4; D call uncertain. The V gene's germline CDR1 is LNHDA and CDR2 SQIVND (reference sequence). The V gene lost 7 bases and the J gene lost 4 bases, with 7 bases spanning the gap. The CDR3 is made up of 12 amino acids. CDR3 in amino acids: CASMAVNEKLFF. The CDR3 DNA follows: TGTGCCAGTATGGCGGTTAATGAAAAACTGTTTTTT. Full variable domain (remainder filled in from reference TRBV19 and TRBJ1-4): DGGITQSPKYLFRKEGQNVTLSCEQNLNHDAMYWYRQDPGQGLRLIYYSQIVNDFQKGDIAEGYSVSREKKESFPLTVTSAQKNPTAFYLCASMAVNEKLFFGSGTQLSVL.

This clonotype was picked up a small number of times. This may be a read error, as it is one base from a much larger clone. This chain's CDR3 is CAMGLAGSTSSYNEQFF. The DNA for the CDR3 is TGTGCCATGGGACTAGCGGGGTCCACAAGCTCCTACAATGAGCAGTTCTTC. The chain combines TRBV10-3 with TRBJ2-1; 13 bases match TRBD2. This CDR3 is built from 17 residues. Trimming removed 9 bases from V and 0 bases from J; junction bases left unmatched: 8. CDR1 is ENHRY and CDR2 is SYGVKD in the germline V gene.

There are many counts of this clonotype. This rearrangement joins TRBV5-1 to TRBJ2-2, with a possible D match to TRBD1 (5 bases). Trimming took 5 bases from V and 2 from J, leaving 16 bases between them. This CDR3 spans 16 amino acids. The germline V gene encodes CDR1 SGHRS and CDR2 YFSETQ. CDR3 in amino acids: CASSELGPTNTGELFF. CDR3 DNA: TGCGCCAGCAGTGAGTTGGGGCCCACCAACACCGGGGAGCTGTTTTTT.

This clonotype was seen ten or more times. This chain uses TRBV7-6 with TRBJ2-7; D remains unclear. From germline, CDR1 is SGHVS and CDR2 FNYEAQ. V was pared by 5 bases and J by 3 bases, with 11 bases between. This CDR3 has 13 residues. The CDR3 loop reads CASSPPSGYEQYF. The CDR3 DNA follows: TGTGCCAGCAGCCCTCCGTCCGGCTACGAGCAGTACTTC.

This clonotype was picked up many times. The V and J genes are TRBV27 and TRBJ2-1; tentatively, D is TRBD1 or TRBD2 (5 bases each). The CDR3 consists of 15 residues. The V gene lost 7 bases and the J gene lost 1 base, with 14 bases spanning the gap. Germline loops: CDR1 MNHEY, CDR2 SMNVEV (reference sequence). CDR3 coding DNA: TGTGCCAGCACTCCCGGGACCACTTCCTACAATGAGCAGTTCTTC. Protein: CASTPGTTSYNEQFF.

This clonotype was detected ten times or more. The chain is built from TRBV5-4 and TRBJ1-4, with TRBD1 matching over 10 bases. This CDR3 is built from 15 residues. Germline V gives CDR1 SGHNT, CDR2 YYREEE (reference sequence). The V and J ends lost 3 bases and 8 bases, in that order; junction bases with no gene match: 7. CDR3 nucleotide sequence: TGTGCCAGCAGCTCAAGGACAGGGGGAGGAGAAAAACTGTTTTTT. The encoded protein is CASSSRTGGGEKLFF.

This clonotype was seen at least ten times. The chain links TRBV19 to TRBJ2-3; D may be TRBD2 (6 bases). V was cut by 5 bases and J by 2 bases, with 11 bases left in between. The CDR3 spans 14 residues. CDR1 LNHDA and CDR2 SQIVND come from the germline V gene (reference sequence). The CDR3 sequence is CASSATGVTDTQYF. The CDR3 nucleotides read TGTGCCAGTAGTGCAACGGGAGTCACAGATACGCAGTATTTT.

This clonotype was seen ten or more times. The chain employs TRBV23-1 and TRBJ2-1; D not resolved. TRBV23-1 is given ORF status, its function remaining uncertain. V was trimmed by 7 bases and J by 8 bases, leaving 0 bases between them. This CDR3 has 8 residues. CDR3 sequence (DNA): TGCGCCAGCAATGAGCAGTTCTTC. Amino acid sequence: CASNEQFF.

This clonotype has at least ten counts. The CDR3 protein is CSVEDWYDRDSRPSTDTQYF. The DNA of the CDR3 is TGCAGCGTTGAAGATTGGTACGACAGGGATTCTCGTCCTAGCACAGATACGCAGTATTTT. V gene TRBV29-1 combines with J gene TRBJ2-3; 7 bases agree with TRBD1. The length of the CDR3 is 20 residues. With V trimmed by 0 bases and J by 0 bases, 18 bases remained unmatched. Germline V gene data show CDR1 as SQVTM and CDR2 as ANQGSEA.

This clonotype was picked up many times. This chain links TRBV4-3 with TRBJ2-4; no clear D. This CDR3 spans 15 amino acids. Germline V gene sequence: CDR1 LGHNA, CDR2 YSLEER. Trimming took off 1 base at V and 6 bases at J, with 13 bases between the two ends. CDR3 residues: CASSQGVGPLNIQYF. The DNA for the CDR3 is TGCGCCAGCAGCCAAGGGGTGGGCCCGCTAAACATTCAGTACTTC.